The 2 T cell receptor beta chains presented below share a single source sample, sequenced in a study of early T cells in non-severe SARS-CoV-2 infection. TCRdb passed the 5' RACE reads through MiXCR, listing each CDR3 protein once. The table records more than 95,000 distinct CDR3 sequences, more than 9.5% of them present only once. Sequencing used whole blood, obtained at baseline. These receptor sequences come from an adult who was a healthcare worker with PCR-confirmed SARS-CoV-2 infection or an uninfected control (not recorded which).

This clonotype was picked up a small number of times. V usage is TRBV12-3 or TRBV12-4 and J usage is TRBJ2-1; 12 bases are a match to TRBD2. The CDR3 loop spans 17 amino acids. V lost 3 bases, J lost 4 bases, and 7 bases stayed unmatched. CDR3 sequence (DNA): TGTGCCAGCAGTTTTTCTAGCGGGGGGGCGGAATACAATGAGCAGTTCTTC. This translates into CASSFSSGGAEYNEQFF.

V usage is TRBV18 and J usage is TRBJ2-1, with 7 nucleotides matching TRBD1. The CDR3 extends over 14 amino acids. The germline gives CDR1 KGHSH, CDR2 LQKENI. Germline trimming cut 0 bases from V and 9 bases from J; bases unmatched to any gene: 5. The CDR3 is CASSPPIQGTEQFF. CDR3 coding DNA: TGTGCCAGCTCACCACCAATACAGGGGACTGAGCAGTTCTTC. Looking up the rest from reference TRBV18 and TRBJ2-1 gives the full variable domain: NAGVMQNPRHLVRRRGQEARLRCSPMKGHSHVYWYRQLPEEGLKFMVYLQKENIIDESGMPKERFSAEFPKEGPSILRIQQVVRGDSAAYFCASSPPIQGTEQFFGPGTRLTVL.